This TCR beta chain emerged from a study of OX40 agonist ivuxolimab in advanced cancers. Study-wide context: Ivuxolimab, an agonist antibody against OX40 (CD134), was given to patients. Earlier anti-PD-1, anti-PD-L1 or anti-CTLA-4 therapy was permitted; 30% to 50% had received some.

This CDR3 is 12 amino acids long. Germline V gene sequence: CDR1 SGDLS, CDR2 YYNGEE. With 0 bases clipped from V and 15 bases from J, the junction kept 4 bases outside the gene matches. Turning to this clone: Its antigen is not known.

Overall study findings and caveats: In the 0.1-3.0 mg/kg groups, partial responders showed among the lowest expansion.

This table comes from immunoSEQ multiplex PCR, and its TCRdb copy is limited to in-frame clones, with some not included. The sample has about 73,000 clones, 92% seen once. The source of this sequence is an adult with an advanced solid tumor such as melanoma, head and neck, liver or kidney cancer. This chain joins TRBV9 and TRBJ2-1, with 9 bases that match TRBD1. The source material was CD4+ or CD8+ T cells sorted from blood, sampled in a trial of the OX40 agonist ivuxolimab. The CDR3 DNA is TGTGCCAGCAGCGTAGCGGGACAGGGTGTGTTCTTC. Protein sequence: CASSVAGQGVFF.